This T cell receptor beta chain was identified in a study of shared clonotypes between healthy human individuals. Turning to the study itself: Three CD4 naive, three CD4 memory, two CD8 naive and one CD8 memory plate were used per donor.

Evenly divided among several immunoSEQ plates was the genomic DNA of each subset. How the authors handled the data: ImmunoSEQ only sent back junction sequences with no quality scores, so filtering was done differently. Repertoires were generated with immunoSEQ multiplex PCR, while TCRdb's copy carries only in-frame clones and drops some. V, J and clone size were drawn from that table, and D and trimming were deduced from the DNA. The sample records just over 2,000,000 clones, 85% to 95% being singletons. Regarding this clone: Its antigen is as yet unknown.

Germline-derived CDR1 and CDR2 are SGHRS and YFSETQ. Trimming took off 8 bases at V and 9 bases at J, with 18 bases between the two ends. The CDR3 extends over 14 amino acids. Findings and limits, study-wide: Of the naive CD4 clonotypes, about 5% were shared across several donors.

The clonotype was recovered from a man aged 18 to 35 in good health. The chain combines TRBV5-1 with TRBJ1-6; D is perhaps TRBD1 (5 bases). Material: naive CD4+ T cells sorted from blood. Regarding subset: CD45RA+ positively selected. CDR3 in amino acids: CASYPGEGVSPLHF. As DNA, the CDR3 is TGCGCCAGTTACCCGGGGGAAGGGGTTTCACCCCTCCACTTT.